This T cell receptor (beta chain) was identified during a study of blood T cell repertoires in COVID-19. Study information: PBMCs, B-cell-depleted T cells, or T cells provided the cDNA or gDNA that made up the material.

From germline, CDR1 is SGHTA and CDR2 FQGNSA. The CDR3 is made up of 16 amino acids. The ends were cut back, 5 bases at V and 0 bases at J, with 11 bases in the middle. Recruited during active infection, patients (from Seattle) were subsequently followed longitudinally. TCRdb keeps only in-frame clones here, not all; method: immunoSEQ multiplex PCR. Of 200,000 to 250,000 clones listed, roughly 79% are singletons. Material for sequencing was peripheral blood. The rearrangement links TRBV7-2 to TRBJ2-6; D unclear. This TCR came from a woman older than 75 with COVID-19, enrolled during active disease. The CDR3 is CASSPSPVSGANVLTF. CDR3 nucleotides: TGTGCCAGCAGCCCCTCCCCAGTCTCTGGGGCCAACGTCCTGACTTTC.